This TCR beta chain was obtained from a study of blood T cell repertoires in COVID-19. Study summary: T cells, B-cell-depleted T cells, or PBMCs supplied cDNA or gDNA.

Original methodology: By means of reference gene primer amplification, nucleated cell counts were estimated. The method was immunoSEQ multiplex PCR; TCRdb's version includes in-frame clones alone and lacks a portion of them. V and J calls and clone size come straight from that table; D and trimming were deduced from the DNA. The sample lists some 70,000 clones, around 85% occurring once. V gave up 0 bases and J gave up 8 bases, with 16 bases separating them. Per germline, CDR1 GTSNPN and CDR2 SVGIG (reference sequence). The CDR3 has 14 residues. The clonotype originates from a woman aged 55-69 years with acute or convalescent COVID-19. Material for sequencing was peripheral blood. The J gene is TRBJ1-2, the V gene TRBV30, with a weak D call TRBD1 (6 bases). CDR3 nucleotides: TGTGCCTGGAGTGTACAGGGCCCGGCCATGGGCTACACCTTC. Encoded protein: CAWSVQGPAMGYTF.